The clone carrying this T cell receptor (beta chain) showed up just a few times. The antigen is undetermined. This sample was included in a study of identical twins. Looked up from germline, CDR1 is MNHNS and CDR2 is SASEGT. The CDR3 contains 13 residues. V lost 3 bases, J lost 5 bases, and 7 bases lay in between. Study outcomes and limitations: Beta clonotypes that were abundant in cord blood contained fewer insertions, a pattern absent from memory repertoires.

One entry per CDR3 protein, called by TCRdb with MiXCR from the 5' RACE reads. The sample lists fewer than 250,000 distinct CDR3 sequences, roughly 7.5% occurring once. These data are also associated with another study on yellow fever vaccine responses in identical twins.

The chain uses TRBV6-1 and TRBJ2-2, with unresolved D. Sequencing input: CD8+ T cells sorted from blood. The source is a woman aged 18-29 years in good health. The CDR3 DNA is TGTGCCAGCAGTGATTTGGGTACCGGGGAGCTGTTTTTT. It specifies CASSDLGTGELFF.